This T cell receptor (beta chain) comes out of a study of blood T cells in healthy people across ages. Study overall: About one barcoded beta molecule per two T cells was captured by template switching.

Remarks on this clonotype: What it recognizes is unknown.

Germline V CDR1 and CDR2: SGHTA, FQGTGA. The CDR3 is 14 amino acids. The J segment lost 5 bases and the V segment lost 4 bases, leaving 5 bases of the junction unmatched. A J-beta primer mix and a sample-barcoded 5' primer were used in a second PCR of about 7 to 12 cycles. One entry per CDR3 protein, called by TCRdb with MiXCR from the 5' RACE reads. Among around 780,000 distinct CDR3 sequences, about 56% were seen once, and the ten largest hold roughly 24%. Study-level findings and limits: From one million sequenced T cells, diversity estimates were lower bounds. With age, beta diversity per million T cells declined roughly linearly, significantly by 40.

Samples had at least 7 million PBMCs isolated from them. V is TRBV7-3 and J is TRBJ2-3; 8 bases match TRBD2. Sequenced material: blood. The receptor comes from a man aged 40-49 years in good health. CDR3 bases: TGTGCCAGCAGCTCCGGGACTAGTGGAGATACGCAGTATTTT. Residues: CASSSGTSGDTQYF.